These 9 T cell receptor beta chains were sequenced from one sample in a study of breast tumors, draining lymph nodes, adjacent tissues. Samples came from axillary lymph nodes draining the breast cancer. TCRdb ran MiXCR on the multiplex PCR reads and lists one entry per CDR3 protein. The table includes some 170,000 distinct CDR3 sequences, more than 25% detected once. Input material: axillary lymph node tissue. These receptor sequences come from a female donor with breast cancer. Some clones in this sample may be carry-over from other donors' samples.

The chain carries TRBV5-5 and TRBJ1-6, with TRBD1 matching 8 bases. CDR3 size: 13 residues. Germline V gene sequence: CDR1 SGHKS, CDR2 YYEKEE (reference sequence). Trimming took 4 bases from V and 10 from J; bases not matched to a gene: 4. CDR3: CASSQHRGSPLHF. DNA of the CDR3: TGTGCCAGCAGCCAGCACAGGGGGTCACCCCTCCACTTT. Looking up the rest from reference TRBV5-5 and TRBJ1-6 gives the full variable domain: DAGVTQSPTHLIKTRGQQVTLRCSPISGHKSVSWYQQVLGQGPQFIFQYYEKEERGRGNFPDRFSARQFPNYSSELNVNALLLGDSALYLCASSQHRGSPLHFGNGTRLTVT.

V and J are TRBV29-1 and TRBJ2-3; 7 positions match TRBD2. Per the germline V gene, CDR1 is SQVTM and CDR2 is ANQGSEA. This CDR3 contains 14 residues. J was trimmed by 0 bases and V by 6 bases; bases with no gene match: 6. CDR3 amino acids: CSVGTGGSTDTQYF. In DNA, the CDR3 is TGCAGCGTAGGGACGGGAGGTAGCACAGATACGCAGTATTTT.

This clonotype was detected many times. The chain combines TRBV28 with TRBJ2-3; no reliable D call. V gave up 2 bases and J gave up 2 bases, with 5 bases separating them. There are 13 residues in the CDR3. Germline V gene lookup returns CDR1 MDHEN and CDR2 SYDVKM. The CDR3 DNA is TGTGCCAGCAGTTTACCTAACACAGATACGCAGTATTTT. Its translation is CASSLPNTDTQYF.

This clonotype has ten or more counts. The chain uses TRBV5-5 and TRBJ2-7; possibly TRBD1 for D (6 bases). Trimming left V 4 bases short and J 2 bases short, with 13 bases between. CDR1 SGHKS and CDR2 YYEKEE come from the germline V gene (reference sequence). The CDR3 length is 14 residues. The CDR3 spells CASSAWTAPYEQYF. The CDR3 DNA is TGTGCCAGCAGCGCCTGGACAGCCCCCTACGAGCAGTACTTC.

The chain employs TRBV6-5 and TRBJ2-7; TRBD1 aligns across 12 bases. Germline values: CDR1 MNHEY, CDR2 SVGAGI. The CDR3 has 14 residues. The V and J ends lost 6 bases and 5 bases, in that order; junction bases with no gene match: 5. The CDR3 DNA follows: TGTGCCAGCAGGCGGGGGACAGGGGGCCACGAGCAGTACTTC. Its translation is CASRRGTGGHEQYF.

Comments on this clonotype: A junction end diverges from the germline sequence, so it may reflect a read error. The V and J genes are TRBV15 and TRBJ1-3; unclear D gene. The germline gives CDR1 LNHNV, CDR2 YYDKDF (reference sequence). This CDR3 region has 13 residues. The CDR3 loop reads CATSLPARNTTYF. Written as DNA, the CDR3 is TGTGCCACTAGCCTCCCGGCGAGAAACACCACATATTTT.

Turning to this clonotype: The CDR3 ends on some other residue instead of the conserved phenylalanine or tryptophan, so this is likely a read error. The chain carries TRBV29-1 and TRBJ2-7; TRBD1 matches at 9 bases. Trimming at V came to 7 bases and at J to 9 bases, leaving 13 bases not matched to a gene. This CDR3 region has 13 residues. Per the germline V gene, CDR1 is SQVTM and CDR2 is ANQGSEA. CDR3 in amino acids: CSARDREVGGQYL. The CDR3 DNA is TGCAGCGCAAGGGACAGGGAGGTAGGAGGGCAGTACCTC.

This clonotype was counted ten times or more. V usage is TRBV20-1 and J usage is TRBJ1-2; D is ambiguous. Trimming cost V 1 base and J 8 bases, with 14 bases left between them. CDR1 and CDR2 (germline): DFQATT, SNEGSKA (reference sequence). The CDR3 contains 13 residues. The CDR3 DNA follows: TGCAGTGCTAGAGCGGGGAGGAATGACGGCTACACCTTC. Protein: CSARAGRNDGYTF.

J is TRBJ1-2 and V is TRBV5-6; TRBD1 matches 8 bases. This CDR3 region has 14 residues. Germline loops: CDR1 SGHDT, CDR2 YYEEEE. The trim removed 3 bases at V and 7 bases at J, leaving 8 bases unmatched. CDR3 amino acids: CASSYPTGVAGYTF. In DNA, the CDR3 is TGTGCCAGCAGCTACCCGACAGGGGTCGCTGGCTACACCTTC.